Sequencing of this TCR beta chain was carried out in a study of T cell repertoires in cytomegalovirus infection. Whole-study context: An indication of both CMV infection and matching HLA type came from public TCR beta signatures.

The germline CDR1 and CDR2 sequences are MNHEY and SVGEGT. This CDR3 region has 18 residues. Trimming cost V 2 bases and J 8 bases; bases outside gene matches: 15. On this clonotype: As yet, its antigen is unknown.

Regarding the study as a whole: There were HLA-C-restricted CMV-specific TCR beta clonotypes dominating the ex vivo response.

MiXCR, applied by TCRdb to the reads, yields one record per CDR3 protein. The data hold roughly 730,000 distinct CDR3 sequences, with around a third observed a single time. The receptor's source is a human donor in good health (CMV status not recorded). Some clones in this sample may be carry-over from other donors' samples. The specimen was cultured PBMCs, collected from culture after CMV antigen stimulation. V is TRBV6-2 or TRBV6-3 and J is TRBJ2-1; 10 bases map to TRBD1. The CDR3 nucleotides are TGTGCCAGCAGTTACATAATTGCCGGGACAGGGGTCCGGGATGAGCAGTTCTTC. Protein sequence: CASSYIIAGTGVRDEQFF.